These 25 T cell receptor beta chains originate from one sample sequenced in a study of blood T cells in healthy people across ages. Through a sample-barcoded 5' primer and a J-beta primer mix, a second PCR was run for roughly 6 to 11 cycles. Using its own MiXCR run on the 5' RACE reads, TCRdb lists one record per CDR3 protein. The sample contains 700,000 to 1,000,000 distinct CDR3 sequences, approximately 44% of which appear only once. Specimen: blood. The receptor set was obtained from a man aged 60 to 75 in good health.

The chain carries TRBV28 and TRBJ1-6; perhaps TRBD1 as D (5 bases). The CDR3 loop spans 16 amino acids. V lost 9 bases and J 0 bases, leaving 15 bases between the germline ends. CDR1 is MDHEN, CDR2 SYDVKM, per germline. CDR3 nucleotides: TGTGCCAGTCGGAACAGACAGAGCTCCTATAATTCACCCCTCCACTTT. Amino acids: CASRNRQSSYNSPLHF.

The chain is built from TRBV12-3 or TRBV12-4 and TRBJ1-6, with D perhaps matching TRBD1 (6 bases). The CDR3 runs to 15 residues. Trimming removed 6 bases from V and 10 bases from J, with 19 bases in between. The CDR3 region is CASRALGQPSSPLHF. In DNA, the CDR3 is TGTGCCAGCAGGGCCCTAGGACAGCCGTCCTCACCCCTCCACTTT.

This clonotype is a singleton in its sample. This sequence joins TRBV6-5 and TRBJ1-2; 9 bases match TRBD1. The CDR3 extends over 15 amino acids. The germline CDR1 and CDR2 sequences are MNHEY and SVGAGI. V was clipped by 2 bases and J by 1 base; unmatched bases: 2. The CDR3 region has the DNA TGTGCCAGCAGTTACGGGACAGGGAATAACTATGGCTACACCTTC. It encodes CASSYGTGNNYGYTF.

This clonotype was seen only a few times. The chain combines TRBV25-1 with TRBJ1-1; 7 bases line up with TRBD1. V lost 2 bases and J lost 0; bases outside the gene matches: 18. Germline CDR1 MGHDK, CDR2 SYGVNS. There are 20 residues in the CDR3. CDR3 protein: CASSEMLPEGQMKMNTEAFF. CDR3 DNA sequence: TGTGCCAGCAGTGAAATGCTCCCAGAGGGACAGATGAAAATGAACACTGAAGCTTTCTTT. Filled out from reference TRBV25-1 and TRBJ1-1, the complete variable domain reads EADIYQTPRYLVIGTGKKITLECSQTMGHDKMYWYQQDPGMELHLIHYSYGVNSTEKGDLSSESTVSRIRTEHFPLTLESARPSHTSQYLCASSEMLPEGQMKMNTEAFFGQGTRLTVV.

There are a few counts of this clonotype. The rearrangement uses TRBV28 and TRBJ2-1; 11 nucleotides line up with TRBD2. V trimming: 6 bases; J trimming: 4 bases; junction bases outside the gene matches: 8. The germline V gene encodes CDR1 MDHEN and CDR2 SYDVKM. The CDR3 spans 16 residues. CDR3 bases: TGTGCCAGCAGCGAATTTGGGACTAGCGGATACAATGAGCAGTTCTTC. The encoded protein is CASSEFGTSGYNEQFF.

The chain is built from TRBV5-6 and TRBJ1-2, with a possible D match to TRBD1 (5 bases). The V end lost 4 bases, the J end lost 4 bases, and 14 bases lay between the germline ends. The CDR3 is made up of 14 amino acids. Germline-derived CDR1 and CDR2 are SGHDT and YYEEEE. The CDR3 loop is CASSPTGLSYGYTF. As DNA, the CDR3 is TGTGCCAGCAGCCCGACGGGACTCTCCTATGGCTACACCTTC.

This chain joins TRBV9 and TRBJ2-6; D possibly corresponds to TRBD2 (6 bases). Germline V gene lookup returns CDR1 SGDLS and CDR2 YYNGEE. V was clipped by 4 bases and J by 2 bases, with 10 bases between them. The CDR3 contains 15 residues. The CDR3, as DNA: TGTGCCAGCAGCCCCTCGGGGGCTGGGGCCAACGTCCTGACTTTC. Residues: CASSPSGAGANVLTF.

The rearrangement joins TRBV5-4 to TRBJ2-3; 10 bases map to TRBD1. V shed 3 bases, J shed 3 bases, and the junction held 7 bases outside the gene matches. This CDR3 has 16 residues. CDR1 SGHNT and CDR2 YYREEE come from the germline V gene (reference sequence). The CDR3 coding sequence is TGTGCCAGCAGCTCGGGACAGGGGCTGGGGACAGATACGCAGTATTTT. Translated: CASSSGQGLGTDTQYF.

The V call is TRBV5-1, the J call TRBJ2-5; 8 bases line up with TRBD1. V lost 4 bases, J lost 11 bases, and 7 bases stayed unmatched. Germline CDR1 reads SGHRS; CDR2 reads YFSETQ. The CDR3 totals 12 residues. The chain's CDR3 is CASSRDRSEQYF. CDR3 nucleotide sequence: TGCGCCAGCAGCCGGGACAGGAGTGAGCAGTACTTC.

The V and J genes are TRBV13 and TRBJ1-6; D is unclear. Germline values: CDR1 PRHDT, CDR2 FYEKMQ (reference sequence). CDR3 length: 17 amino acids. V was trimmed by 3 bases and J by 0 bases, leaving 12 bases between them. The CDR3 DNA reads TGTGCCAGCAGCTTTGGGTTCGAGAGCTCCTATAATTCACCCCTCCACTTT. Translating it yields CASSFGFESSYNSPLHF.

This chain connects TRBV7-9 to TRBJ1-4; TRBD1 matches 9 bases. CDR3 length: 15 amino acids. After removal of 4 bases from V and 8 bases from J, the junction contained 8 bases not matched to a gene. Looked up from germline, CDR1 is SEHNR and CDR2 is FQNEAQ (reference sequence). Here the CDR3 DNA reads TGTGCCAGCAGCTCCACAGGACAGGGGTTGGAAAAACTGTTTTTT. As protein: CASSSTGQGLEKLFF.

This chain connects TRBV30 to TRBJ2-5; the match to TRBD2 covers 14 bases. J was trimmed by 2 bases and V by 3 bases; bases with no gene match: 11. This CDR3 has 18 residues. The germline V gene has CDR1 GTSNPN and CDR2 SVGIG (reference sequence). CDR3 residues: CAWRTRWTSGGKQETQYF. CDR3 bases: TGTGCCTGGAGAACCCGCTGGACTAGCGGGGGGAAACAAGAGACCCAGTACTTC.

This clonotype was seen only a few times. The CDR3 is CSARALAGDQETQYF. CDR3 DNA sequence: TGCAGTGCTAGAGCACTAGCGGGGGACCAAGAGACCCAGTACTTC. The chain couples TRBV20-1 to TRBJ2-5; 11 nucleotides align to TRBD2. The CDR3 covers 15 residues. Germline V gene sequence: CDR1 DFQATT, CDR2 SNEGSKA (reference sequence). The J segment lost 0 bases and the V segment lost 1 base, leaving 1 base of the junction unmatched.

The chain links TRBV6-1 to TRBJ2-7; no definite D call. CDR1 is MNHNS, CDR2 SASEGT, per germline. Trimming pared 3 bases from V and 3 bases from J, leaving 12 bases between. The CDR3 is made up of 14 amino acids. CDR3 bases: TGTGCCAGCAGTGAGGCAACAAGATACTACGAGCAGTACTTC. Protein sequence: CASSEATRYYEQYF.

The CDR3 DNA sequence: TGTGCCAGCAGTTACTTCGGGACAGGGGTGGGCAATGAGCAGTTCTTC. Encoded protein: CASSYFGTGVGNEQFF. The chain couples TRBV6-6 to TRBJ2-1, with 10 bases lining up with TRBD1. From germline, CDR1 is MNHNY and CDR2 SVGAGI (reference sequence). Unmatched junction bases numbered 6, after V lost 1 base and J lost 6 bases. This CDR3 contains 16 residues.

This chain links TRBV5-1 with TRBJ1-1; 7 bases map to TRBD1. The CDR3 length is 15 residues. Trimming cost V 4 bases and J 3 bases; bases outside gene matches: 9. Looked up from germline, CDR1 is SGHRS and CDR2 is YFSETQ. The CDR3 DNA follows: TGCGCCAGCAGCCCGACAGGGTTTTTCGACACTGAAGCTTTCTTT. Its translation: CASSPTGFFDTEAFF.

The rearrangement joins TRBV15 to TRBJ1-1, with 9 bases fitting TRBD1. The CDR3 sequence is 17 residues long. Germline CDR1 and CDR2: LNHNV and YYDKDF (reference sequence). J gave up 4 bases and V 0 bases, and 9 bases lay outside the gene matches. The CDR3, as DNA: TGTGCCACCAGCAGAGATCGACAGGGACAGGGCGCCACTGAAGCTTTCTTT. Translation gives CATSRDRQGQGATEAFF.

A few counts support this clonotype. At one of its ends the junction is not consistent with the germline gene, which may arise from a read error. The gene calls are TRBV10-3 and TRBJ2-7; D gene unclear. Germline V gene sequence: CDR1 ENHRY, CDR2 SYGVKD. The CDR3 runs 11 residues. CDR3 protein: CAIRESYEQYF. CDR3 nucleotide sequence: TGTGCCATCAGGGAGTCCTACGAGCAGTACTTC.

This clonotype came up many times. The chain links TRBV6-1 to TRBJ2-3; D perhaps matches TRBD2 (5 bases). V lost 2 bases and J lost 1, with 10 bases in between. CDR1 MNHNS and CDR2 SASEGT come from the germline V gene. CDR3 length: 15 residues. The chain's CDR3 is CASSEIHGGTDTQYF. CDR3 coding DNA: TGTGCCAGCAGTGAAATTCACGGGGGCACAGATACGCAGTATTTT.

CDR3 loop: CASRPGGIAYNEQFF. DNA for the CDR3: TGTGCCAGCAGGCCCGGGGGGATCGCCTACAATGAGCAGTTCTTC. This sequence joins TRBV7-2 and TRBJ2-1, with 7 positions matching TRBD2. From germline, CDR1 is SGHTA and CDR2 FQGNSA. The ends lost 6 bases at V and 2 bases at J; junction bases unmatched: 7. This CDR3 comprises 15 residues.

This clonotype was picked up a small number of times. The V gene is TRBV5-1, the J gene TRBJ2-3; 9 bases align to TRBD1. V dropped 9 bases and J dropped 0; count of bases not matched to a gene: 11. This CDR3 is 16 amino acids long. Germline loops: CDR1 SGHRS, CDR2 YFSETQ. Here the CDR3 reads CAIFFVGTGSTDTQYF. The CDR3, as DNA: TGCGCCATCTTCTTTGTGGGGACAGGGAGCACAGATACGCAGTATTTT.

This clonotype was detected a few times. The chain employs TRBV4-3 and TRBJ2-7, with D hard to call. This CDR3 region has 15 residues. Deletions cut 0 bases from V and 3 bases from J, with 12 bases between. CDR1 LGHNA and CDR2 YSLEER come from the germline V gene. Written as DNA, the CDR3 is TGCGCCAGCAGCCAAGACGGGCAGGCCAACTACGAGCAGTACTTC. Translating gives CASSQDGQANYEQYF.

In this sample, this clonotype turned up a few times. The rearrangement links TRBV6-5 to TRBJ1-4; D is unresolved. In germline, CDR1 is MNHEY, CDR2 SVGAGI. V gave up 0 bases and J gave up 0 bases, with 8 bases separating them. CDR3 length equals 16 residues. The CDR3 nucleotides are TGTGCCAGCAGTTACTCGGGTCCAGCAACTAATGAAAAACTGTTTTTT. It specifies CASSYSGPATNEKLFF.

This clonotype was counted between two and nine times. The chain employs TRBV20-1 and TRBJ2-1, with D possibly TRBD2 on 7 matching bases. CDR3 size: 13 residues. CDR1 and CDR2 (germline): DFQATT, SNEGSKA (reference sequence). V lost 3 bases and J 7 bases, leaving 13 bases between the germline ends. The CDR3 coding sequence is TGCAGTGCTAGGGGGGGGGCACGGAATGAGCAGTTCTTC. It codes for CSARGGARNEQFF.

V and J are TRBV12-3 or TRBV12-4 and TRBJ2-5; D unresolved. The end of the DNA is better explained by TRBJ2-7, so the J call may be wrong. The CDR3 is 12 residues long. CDR3 in amino acids: CASSFYRDEQYF. The CDR3, as DNA: TGTGCCAGCAGTTTTTATCGCGACGAGCAGTACTTC.